The 8 T cell receptor beta chains listed next were all sequenced from one sample in a study of T-cell memory formation after mild COVID-19. TCRdb reanalysed the 5' RACE reads using MiXCR and keeps one entry per CDR3 protein. This sample carries over 500,000 distinct CDR3 sequences, approximately 15% of them seen once, and the ten largest clones take about 8.6%. Source material: PBMCs or a T cell subset sorted from them (not recorded which). Receptors were obtained from an adult woman who had mild COVID-19 (a few samples of this study predate the infection). Cell type and time point are not known.

The table lists this clonotype with a few counts. CDR3 DNA: TGTGCCACCAGCGCGGATATGAACACTGAAGCTTTCTTT. This translates into CATSADMNTEAFF. J is TRBJ1-1 and V is TRBV15; D gene unclear. V lost 5 bases to trimming and J lost 0 bases, with 7 bases between them. The CDR3 has 13 residues. Germline CDR1 and CDR2: LNHNV and YYDKDF (reference sequence).

In this sample, this clonotype turned up a few times. The CDR3 protein is CASSQNPGWVNTEAFF. The CDR3 DNA follows: TGCGCCAGCAGCCAAAATCCAGGGTGGGTGAACACTGAAGCTTTCTTT. The chain carries TRBV5-1 and TRBJ1-1; perhaps TRBD1 as D (5 bases). The V end was cut by 4 bases, the J end by 0 bases, with 16 bases between. Germline values: CDR1 SGHRS, CDR2 YFSETQ. The CDR3 contains 16 residues.

This clonotype turned up a few times. The chain couples TRBV7-6 to TRBJ2-7, with 7 bases aligning to TRBD1. Germline CDR1 SGHVS, CDR2 FNYEAQ. The CDR3 is 13 amino acids. Trimming cost V 2 bases and J 5 bases; bases outside gene matches: 3. The CDR3 protein is CASSLWTGHEQYF. In DNA, the CDR3 is TGTGCCAGCAGCTTATGGACAGGCCACGAGCAGTACTTC.

V gene TRBV19 combines with J gene TRBJ2-1, with TRBD1 matching 9 bases. Germline V gene lookup returns CDR1 LNHDA and CDR2 SQIVND (reference sequence). The CDR3 totals 15 residues. The J segment lost 9 bases and the V segment lost 6 bases, leaving 12 bases of the junction unmatched. This CDR3 reads CASSLPPGQGGEQFF. The CDR3 DNA is TGTGCCAGTAGCCTACCGCCGGGACAGGGCGGTGAGCAGTTCTTC.

The chain recombines TRBV24-1 with TRBJ2-1; TRBD1 might be the D (6 bases). The CDR3 length is 14 residues. V was pared by 2 bases and J by 8 bases, with 12 bases between. CDR1 and CDR2 from the germline V gene are KGHDR and SFDVKD. The CDR3, as DNA: TGTGCCACCAGTGATTCGACAGGCCCCCATGAGCAGTTCTTC. Protein sequence: CATSDSTGPHEQFF.

This clonotype appeared a few times. This chain joins TRBV15 and TRBJ1-6; maybe TRBD1 (6 bases). CDR1 is LNHNV, CDR2 YYDKDF, per germline (reference sequence). This CDR3 contains 15 residues. Trimming removed 1 base from V and 11 bases from J, with 15 bases in between. This CDR3 is CATSRAEGGAAPLHF. Written as DNA, the CDR3 is TGTGCCACCAGCAGAGCGGAGGGGGGGGCTGCACCCCTCCACTTT.

This clonotype was counted a few times. This sequence joins TRBV5-1 and TRBJ2-7, with 9 bases lining up with TRBD1. With V trimmed by 4 bases and J by 5 bases, 13 bases remained unmatched. The CDR3 consists of 16 residues. CDR1 and CDR2 (germline): SGHRS, YFSETQ. The CDR3 is CASSIRPEGQGHEQYF. The CDR3 coding sequence is TGCGCCAGCAGCATACGACCTGAGGGACAGGGACACGAGCAGTACTTC.

CDR3: CASSSRFQQETQYF. In nucleotides, the CDR3 is TGTGCCAGCAGCTCGCGGTTCCAACAAGAGACCCAGTACTTC. This chain connects TRBV7-2 to TRBJ2-5; D gene ambiguous. The V gene lost 4 bases and the J gene lost 2 bases, with 11 bases spanning the gap. CDR3 length: 14 amino acids. The germline V gene encodes CDR1 SGHTA and CDR2 FQGNSA.